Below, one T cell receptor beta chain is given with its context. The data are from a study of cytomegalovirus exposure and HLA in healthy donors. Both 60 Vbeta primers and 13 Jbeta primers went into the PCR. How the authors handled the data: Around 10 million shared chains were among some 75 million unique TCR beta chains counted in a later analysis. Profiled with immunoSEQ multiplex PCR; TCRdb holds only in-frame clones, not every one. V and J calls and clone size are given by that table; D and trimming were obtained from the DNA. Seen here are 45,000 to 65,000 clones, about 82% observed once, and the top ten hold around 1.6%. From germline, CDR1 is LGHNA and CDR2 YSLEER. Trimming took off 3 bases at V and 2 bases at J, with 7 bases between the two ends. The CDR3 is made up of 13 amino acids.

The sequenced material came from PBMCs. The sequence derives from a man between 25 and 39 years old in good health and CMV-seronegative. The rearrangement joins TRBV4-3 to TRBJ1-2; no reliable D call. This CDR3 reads CASSQGENYGYTF. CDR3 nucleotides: TGCGCCAGCAGCCAGGGAGAGAACTATGGCTACACCTTC.